This T cell receptor beta chain was sequenced for a study of cytomegalovirus exposure and HLA in healthy donors. This clone came up a few times. Its antigen is unknown. Whole-study results and caveats: In vitro data verified three CMV-associated chains as specific for CMV antigens. Most TCR beta V segments were productive about 90% or about 30% of the time in an earlier analysis. One variant, a missense change in DCLRE1C, was linked in a later analysis to TCR beta V- and J-gene trimming. Reportedly, TCR beta sequences accurately predicted HLA-A and HLA-B alleles in most subjects.

The PCR used 60 Vbeta and 13 Jbeta primers. Libraries were prepared by immunoSEQ multiplex PCR; TCRdb keeps only in-frame clonotypes and omits some of them. Of some 100,000 clones listed, around three quarters are singletons. The CDR3 totals 12 residues. The germline gives CDR1 SGHRS, CDR2 YFSETQ. The V gene lost 4 bases and the J gene lost 8 bases, with 9 bases spanning the gap. The TCR was taken from a man aged 40-55 years in good health and CMV-seropositive. The chain links TRBV5-1 to TRBJ2-2; D unresolved. The sample comprised PBMCs. In DNA form, the CDR3 reads TGCGCCAGCAGCCAAACCCAGGGGGAGCTGTTTTTT. It is translated as CASSQTQGELFF.